This T cell receptor beta chain was documented in a study of control samples from healthy donors and cancer patients. The method was immunoSEQ multiplex PCR; TCRdb's version includes in-frame clones alone and lacks a portion of them. The sample carries some 140,000 clones, 92% recorded once. Per the germline V gene, CDR1 is MDHEN and CDR2 is SYDVKM. Trimming stripped 4 bases from V and 6 bases from J, with 12 bases between. The CDR3 is 13 residues long. The TCR was taken from a man in his thirties or forties in good health. Sequencing used blood. The chain uses TRBV28 and TRBJ2-5; weak D call: TRBD2 (6 bases). CDR3 amino acids: CASSSAGIKTQYF. The CDR3 DNA reads TGTGCCAGCAGTTCAGCGGGTATTAAGACCCAGTACTTC.